Below are 27 T cell receptor beta chains sequenced from a single sample in a study of OX40 agonist ivuxolimab in advanced cancers. Generated by immunoSEQ multiplex PCR, the TCRdb table keeps only in-frame clones and is missing some. The top ten hold 28% of the sample, which has fewer than 20,000 clones, over 75% seen once. Sample: CD4+ or CD8+ T cells sorted from blood, taken in a trial of the OX40 agonist ivuxolimab. The receptors come from an adult with an advanced solid tumor such as melanoma, head and neck, liver or kidney cancer.

The sample holds a few counts of this clone. V usage is TRBV28 and J usage is TRBJ2-1; TRBD2 matches at 11 bases. V lost 3 bases to trimming and J lost 8 bases; unmatched junction nucleotides: 15. CDR1 is MDHEN and CDR2 is SYDVKM in the germline V gene. The CDR3 covers 18 residues. The DNA of the CDR3 is TGTGCCAGCAGTTTCTTCCGAATAGCGGGAGGGCCATGGGATGAGCAGTTCTTC. Translated, it gives CASSFFRIAGGPWDEQFF.

The rearrangement joins TRBV6-5 to TRBJ1-4, with D unclear. The length of the CDR3 is 14 residues. V lost 5 bases to trimming and J lost 8 bases, with 15 bases between them. Looked up from germline, CDR1 is MNHEY and CDR2 is SVGAGI. CDR3 protein: CASSPRHREEKLFF. CDR3 in DNA: TGTGCCAGCAGTCCGAGACATCGGGAGGAAAAACTGTTTTTT.

By share, this clone counts as medium-sized. The chain has TRBV21-1 and TRBJ1-2; the DNA was not compared with TRBD1, the D call given in the table. TRBV21-1 is tagged as a pseudogene. CDR3 size: 18 residues. CDR3 sequence: CASSKGSPVRGRDYGYTF. CDR3 bases: TGTGCCAGCAGCAAAGGGTCCCCGGTAAGGGGAAGGGACTATGGCTACACCTTC.

This chain connects TRBV11-2 to TRBJ2-3, with D perhaps TRBD2 (6 bases). The CDR3 spans 15 residues. CDR1 is SGHAT and CDR2 is FQNNGV in the germline V gene. Deletions cut 0 bases from V and 4 bases from J, with 11 bases between. CDR3 amino acids: CASSLEVAESDTQYF. CDR3 DNA sequence: TGTGCCAGCAGCTTAGAAGTAGCGGAGTCAGATACGCAGTATTTT.

V and J are TRBV10-3 and TRBJ2-7; maybe TRBD1 (5 bases). CDR1 ENHRY and CDR2 SYGVKD come from the germline V gene. V was shortened by 9 bases and J by 3 bases, with 21 bases between the two germline ends. This CDR3 region has 15 residues. The CDR3 nucleotides read TGTGCCATTACACCAACGGACACACGGATCTACGAGCAGTACTTC. Translated: CAITPTDTRIYEQYF.

The CDR3 nucleotides are TGTGCCAGCAGCTTAGTCCCAACGGAGACCCAGTACTTC. Encoded protein: CASSLVPTETQYF. This chain uses TRBV7-2 with TRBJ2-5; unclear D gene. The CDR3 runs 13 residues. The germline V gene has CDR1 SGHTA and CDR2 FQGNSA. The V end was cut by 1 base, the J end by 5 bases, with 8 bases between.

The chain joins TRBV4-3 to TRBJ1-2; TRBD1 is a possible D gene (5 bases). V lost 4 bases and J 0 bases, leaving 12 bases between the germline ends. CDR1 and CDR2 (germline): LGHNA, YSLEER. The CDR3 loop spans 15 amino acids. The CDR3 region is CASSPEEGTNYGYTF. The CDR3 DNA reads as TGCGCCAGCAGCCCCGAGGAGGGGACTAACTATGGCTACACCTTC.

The chain recombines TRBV28 with TRBJ2-7, with TRBD1 identical over 9 bases. This CDR3 contains 14 residues. Germline values: CDR1 MDHEN, CDR2 SYDVKM. V lost 7 bases, J lost 5 bases, and 9 bases stayed unmatched. The DNA for the CDR3 is TGTGCCAGCACCCAAACAGGGGGCAGCCACGAGCAGTACTTC. This translates into CASTQTGGSHEQYF.

The chain couples TRBV27 to TRBJ1-2; 7 bases are shared with TRBD1. V lost 5 bases to trimming and J lost 4 bases; unmatched junction nucleotides: 4. The CDR3 has 13 amino acids. Germline CDR1 MNHEY, CDR2 SMNVEV (reference sequence). For the CDR3, the DNA is TGTGCCAGCAGTCCCGGGACAGTCTATGGCTACACCTTC. This codes for CASSPGTVYGYTF.

The V and J genes are TRBV9 and TRBJ1-1; 7 bases are a match to TRBD1. The germline CDR1 and CDR2 sequences are SGDLS and YYNGEE. The CDR3 runs 16 residues. V shed 0 bases, J shed 5 bases, and the junction held 10 bases outside the gene matches. The CDR3 loop is CASSVENRGASTEAFF. CDR3 nucleotides: TGTGCCAGCAGCGTAGAAAACAGGGGCGCCAGTACTGAAGCTTTCTTT.

The V call is TRBV4-1, the J call TRBJ2-3; TRBD1 matches at 9 bases. CDR1 and CDR2 from the germline V gene are MGHRA and YSYEKL. CDR3 length: 17 amino acids. The J segment lost 2 bases and the V segment lost 2 bases, leaving 8 bases of the junction unmatched. The CDR3 coding sequence is TGCGCCAGCAGCCAACCTAGGACAGGGGCGTTCACAGATACGCAGTATTTT. Protein product: CASSQPRTGAFTDTQYF.

The sample holds a few counts of this clone. The V call is TRBV5-6, the J call TRBJ1-1, with D possibly TRBD1 on 5 matching bases. This CDR3 region has 13 residues. The V end was cut by 4 bases, the J end by 1 base, with 8 bases between. Germline CDR1 reads SGHDT; CDR2 reads YYEEEE. CDR3 nucleotides: TGTGCCAGCAGCGTGGGACCGAACACTGAAGCTTTCTTT. Amino acid sequence: CASSVGPNTEAFF. The full variable domain, in which reference TRBV5-6 and TRBJ1-1 provide the parts outside the CDR3, is DAGVTQSPTHLIKTRGQQVTLRCSPKSGHDTVSWYQQALGQGPQFIFQYYEEEERQRGNFPDRFSGHQFPNYSSELNVNALLLGDSALYLCASSVGPNTEAFFGQGTRLTVV.

This chain connects TRBV4-1 to TRBJ2-2, with 13 positions matching TRBD2. There are 14 residues in the CDR3. J was trimmed by 8 bases and V by 5 bases; bases with no gene match: 2. Germline V gene sequence: CDR1 MGHRA, CDR2 YSYEKL. The CDR3 region is CASSLLAGGGELFF. CDR3 DNA sequence: TGCGCCAGCAGCTTACTAGCGGGAGGGGGGGAGCTGTTTTTT.

The chain joins TRBV15 to TRBJ2-5; the D is unclear. The length of the CDR3 is 14 residues. Germline lookup yields CDR1 LNHNV and CDR2 YYDKDF (reference sequence). V was trimmed by 1 base and J by 2 bases, leaving 8 bases between them. The CDR3 loop reads CATSRGRNQETQYF. In nucleotides, the CDR3 is TGTGCCACCAGCAGAGGAAGAAATCAAGAGACCCAGTACTTC.

V and J are TRBV21-1 and TRBJ2-1; the table calls TRBD1, which could not be checked here. TRBV21-1 is termed a pseudogene. This CDR3 has 15 amino acids. Written as DNA, the CDR3 is TGTGCCAGCAGCATGCATGGACAGGGCGGAAATGAGCAGTTCTTC. Translated: CASSMHGQGGNEQFF.

V and J are TRBV30 and TRBJ1-4; D ambiguous. The CDR3 runs 11 residues. Trimming removed 5 bases from V and 8 bases from J, with 9 bases in between. Germline CDR1 GTSNPN, CDR2 SVGIG (reference sequence). CDR3 loop: CAWAIREKLFF. The DNA for the CDR3 is TGTGCCTGGGCGATCAGGGAAAAACTGTTTTTT.

The chain employs TRBV4-1 and TRBJ2-1; TRBD2 matches at 9 bases. The CDR3 runs 17 residues. Trimming at V came to 2 bases and at J to 4 bases, leaving 9 bases not matched to a gene. From germline, CDR1 is MGHRA and CDR2 YSYEKL. This chain's CDR3 is CASSQSQAGGPYNEQFF. CDR3 bases: TGCGCCAGCAGCCAATCGCAAGCGGGAGGACCGTACAATGAGCAGTTCTTC.

V and J are TRBV6-5 and TRBJ1-5; no firm D call. Trimming pared 2 bases from V and 4 bases from J, leaving 6 bases between. This CDR3 is 13 amino acids long. Germline V gene data show CDR1 as MNHEY and CDR2 as SVGAGI. The CDR3 reads CASSYEGNQPQHF. Here the CDR3 DNA reads TGTGCCAGCAGTTACGAAGGGAATCAGCCCCAGCATTTT.

The rearrangement links TRBV27 to TRBJ2-7; D remains unclear. The length of the CDR3 is 13 residues. Germline V lookup: CDR1 MNHEY, CDR2 SMNVEV (reference sequence). With 3 bases removed from V and 1 base from J, the gap between germline ends came to 7 bases. DNA of the CDR3: TGTGCCAGCAGTTTTGCCAATTCCTACGAGCAGTACTTC. Its protein product is CASSFANSYEQYF.

This chain uses TRBV28 with TRBJ2-1; the match to TRBD2 covers 9 bases. The CDR3 contains 19 residues. Germline CDR1 MDHEN, CDR2 SYDVKM. The ends lost 6 bases at V and 5 bases at J; junction bases unmatched: 20. CDR3 coding DNA: TGTGCCAGCAGCCCCTGGGCGGGAGGGGATGATAATGGACACAATGAGCAGTTCTTC. Translation: CASSPWAGGDDNGHNEQFF. Combining the CDR3 with reference TRBV28 and TRBJ2-1 gives the whole variable domain DVKVTQSSRYLVKRTGEKVFLECVQDMDHENMFWYRQDPGLGLRLIYFSYDVKMKEKGDIPEGYSVSREKKERFSLILESASTNQTSMYLCASSPWAGGDDNGHNEQFFGPGTRLTVL.

The chain employs TRBV9 and TRBJ2-1; the match to TRBD2 covers 11 bases. The J segment lost 8 bases and the V segment lost 0 bases, leaving 7 bases of the junction unmatched. Germline assignment: CDR1 SGDLS and CDR2 YYNGEE. The CDR3 runs 16 residues. Here the CDR3 DNA reads TGTGCCAGCAGCGTAGCTACTAGCGGGAGTAGCGATGAGCAGTTCTTC. It encodes CASSVATSGSSDEQFF. Drawing the rest from reference TRBV9 and TRBJ2-1, the complete variable domain is DSGVTQTPKHLITATGQRVTLRCSPRSGDLSVYWYQQSLDQGLQFLIQYYNGEERAKGNILERFSAQQFPDLHSELNLSSLELGDSALYFCASSVATSGSSDEQFFGPGTRLTVL.

In DNA form, the CDR3 reads TGCGCCAGCAGCCAAGGGAGGGGCTTGGAGACCCAGTACTTC. This codes for CASSQGRGLETQYF. V and J are TRBV4-3 and TRBJ2-5; D is possibly TRBD2 (6 bases). The CDR3 is 14 amino acids. The germline CDR1 and CDR2 sequences are LGHNA and YSLEER. Trimming took 1 base from V and 5 from J, leaving 11 bases between them.

This clone is categorized as medium-sized. V usage is TRBV29-1 and J usage is TRBJ1-1; tentatively, D is TRBD1 (5 bases). The CDR3 is 13 residues long. In germline, CDR1 is SQVTM, CDR2 ANQGSEA. V was clipped by 3 bases and J by 1 base, with 9 bases between them. CDR3 amino acids: CSVDPGTNTEAFF. DNA for the CDR3: TGCAGCGTTGATCCAGGGACGAACACTGAAGCTTTCTTT.

This clone was seen a few times. The rearrangement joins TRBV27 to TRBJ1-1; 7 nucleotides match TRBD1. The V gene's germline CDR1 is MNHEY and CDR2 SMNVEV (reference sequence). The CDR3 contains 14 residues. V lost 2 bases to trimming and J lost 2 bases; unmatched junction nucleotides: 2. The CDR3 sequence: CASSLAGGNTEAFF. The CDR3 DNA sequence: TGTGCCAGCAGTTTAGCAGGGGGTAACACTGAAGCTTTCTTT.

DNA of the CDR3: TGTGCCAGCAGCTTGGTAGGGAGACCAGCCTCTGGAAACACCATATATTTT. Protein product: CASSLVGRPASGNTIYF. The rearrangement links TRBV5-5 to TRBJ1-3; D remains unclear. Trimming cost V 0 bases and J 0 bases, with 13 bases left between them. The CDR3 runs to 17 residues. Germline V lookup: CDR1 SGHKS, CDR2 YYEKEE (reference sequence).

This rearrangement joins TRBV2 to TRBJ2-7, with D tentatively TRBD2 (5 bases). The CDR3 runs to 15 residues. In germline, CDR1 is SNHLY, CDR2 FYNNEI. The V and J ends lost 3 bases and 0 bases respectively, with 12 bases between them. The CDR3 DNA reads TGTGCCAGCAGTGACTCAGCGGATAGCTCCTACGAGCAGTACTTC. It codes for CASSDSADSSYEQYF.

The J gene is TRBJ2-1, the V gene TRBV11-2, with 7 bases identical to TRBD2. This CDR3 is built from 18 residues. Losses at the gene ends were 8 bases for V and 3 bases for J; bases not matched to a gene: 19. Looked up from germline, CDR1 is SGHAT and CDR2 is FQNNGV. The CDR3 sequence is CASRRWAAGAGFYNEQFF. DNA of the CDR3: TGTGCCAGCCGGAGGTGGGCGGCGGGAGCGGGGTTCTACAATGAGCAGTTCTTC.